This T cell receptor beta chain is from a study of T-cell reconstitution after alpha-beta-depleted transplantation in children. Germline V gene lookup returns CDR1 SEHNR and CDR2 FQNEAQ (reference sequence). With V trimmed by 5 bases and J by 6 bases, 9 bases remained unmatched. The CDR3 loop spans 16 amino acids. The TCRbeta library was prepared with unique molecular identifiers. One entry per CDR3 protein, called by TCRdb with MiXCR from the PCR reads. The table includes 70,000 to 95,000 distinct CDR3 sequences, over 9% detected once. This clonotype was found many times. The sequencing used PBMCs from the stem cell graft donor, collected from the stem cell graft. V is TRBV7-9 and J is TRBJ2-1; 11 nucleotides line up with TRBD2. This TCR was recovered from a human donor who donated a stem cell graft to a child with inherited bone marrow failure. This CDR3 is CASSPRLAGYVNEQFF. The DNA of the CDR3 is TGTGCCAGCAGCCCCCGACTAGCGGGGTACGTCAATGAGCAGTTCTTC.